This T cell receptor beta chain was sequenced during a study of T cells in Graves' hyperthyroidism and ophthalmopathy. CDR1 and CDR2 from the germline V gene are MRHNA and SNTAGT. V was cut by 3 bases and J by 7 bases, with 6 bases left in between. The CDR3 has 11 residues. The investigators amplified TCR beta CDR3 regions from RNA transcripts. The study used the HTBI primer set for a first-round RT-PCR of the TCR CDR3. TCRdb redid the calling of the multiplex PCR reads with MiXCR, one entry per CDR3 protein. The top ten clones hold just under 45% of a sample with about 200,000 distinct CDR3 sequences, 15% to 20% of them seen once.

Source material: blood. The sequence was obtained from a middle-aged man with Graves' hyperthyroidism. The V and J genes are TRBV6-4 and TRBJ1-1; TRBD1 might be the D (5 bases). The CDR3 reads CASSERGEAFF. Written as DNA, the CDR3 is TGTGCCAGCAGTGAGAGGGGTGAAGCTTTCTTT.